Shown below are 7 T cell receptor beta chains from a single sample sequenced in a study of CD4 T cells in relation to SARS-CoV-2 and coronaviruses. No antigens are known for them. Profiled with immunoSEQ multiplex PCR; TCRdb holds only in-frame clones, not every one. Here the sample spans about 47,000 clones, almost 85% being singletons. Sequences were obtained from naive CD4+ T cells from PBMCs, cultured in vitro. Described subset: naive CD4+ T cells isolated by negative enrichment. All receptors come from an adult with COVID-19.

The chain recombines TRBV11-2 with TRBJ1-3; the D is unclear. V was pared by 5 bases and J by 0 bases, with 14 bases between. The length of the CDR3 is 16 residues. The germline gives CDR1 SGHAT, CDR2 FQNNGV. In DNA, the CDR3 is TGTGCCAGCAGCCTACGACTGACGGTCTCTGGAAACACCATATATTTT. Protein sequence: CASSLRLTVSGNTIYF.

Only one count was recorded for this clone. This chain joins TRBV30 and TRBJ2-3; unclear D gene. Trimming removed 4 bases from V and 2 bases from J, with 16 bases in between. Germline assignment: CDR1 GTSNPN and CDR2 SVGIG (reference sequence). CDR3 length: 15 residues. CDR3 residues: CAWNPDVRLTDTQYF. CDR3 nucleotide sequence: TGTGCCTGGAACCCCGACGTACGCCTCACAGATACGCAGTATTTT.

The rearrangement uses TRBV4-2 and TRBJ2-2; D unresolved. The CDR3 contains 17 residues. V was cut by 3 bases and J by 7 bases, with 21 bases left in between. Germline assignment: CDR1 LGHNA and CDR2 YNFKEQ. The CDR3 bases are TGTGCCAGCAGCCATCCCGGGTCCTCCCCTGGCATCGGGGAGCTGTTTTTT. Protein sequence: CASSHPGSSPGIGELFF.

This clone was seen only a few times. The CDR3 coding sequence is TGTGCCAGCAGTGTTAAAAAAAACACCATATATTTT. This encodes CASSVKKNTIYF. V usage is TRBV2 and J usage is TRBJ1-3, with unresolved D. Trimming cost V 4 bases and J 6 bases, with 7 bases left between them. The CDR3 runs 12 residues. CDR1 SNHLY and CDR2 FYNNEI come from the germline V gene.

The V gene is TRBV6-1, the J gene TRBJ2-5; D is undetermined. CDR3 length: 12 residues. V was cut by 3 bases and J by 5 bases, with 7 bases left in between. Germline CDR1 and CDR2: MNHNS and SASEGT. CDR3 coding DNA: TGTGCCAGCAGTGACCAAGAGGAGACCCAGTACTTC. Residues: CASSDQEETQYF.

Note on this clone: This CDR3 is also generated by other DNA sequences in the sample. J is TRBJ2-5 and V is TRBV5-1; D uncertain. Trimming took off 0 bases at V and 5 bases at J, with 11 bases between the two ends. This CDR3 spans 14 amino acids. Germline V CDR1 and CDR2: SGHRS, YFSETQ. The CDR3 region is CASSLGPGGETQYF. The CDR3 coding sequence is TGCGCCAGCAGCTTGGGACCCGGTGGGGAGACCCAGTACTTC.

J is TRBJ2-2 and V is TRBV5-1; 7 bases are shared with TRBD2. Germline V gene lookup returns CDR1 SGHRS and CDR2 YFSETQ. The CDR3 is made up of 16 amino acids. J lost 2 bases, V lost 6 bases, and 10 bases had no gene match. The CDR3 DNA reads as TGCGCCAGCATCCTGTACGCGGGAGAAAACACCGGGGAGCTGTTTTTT. Its protein product is CASILYAGENTGELFF.